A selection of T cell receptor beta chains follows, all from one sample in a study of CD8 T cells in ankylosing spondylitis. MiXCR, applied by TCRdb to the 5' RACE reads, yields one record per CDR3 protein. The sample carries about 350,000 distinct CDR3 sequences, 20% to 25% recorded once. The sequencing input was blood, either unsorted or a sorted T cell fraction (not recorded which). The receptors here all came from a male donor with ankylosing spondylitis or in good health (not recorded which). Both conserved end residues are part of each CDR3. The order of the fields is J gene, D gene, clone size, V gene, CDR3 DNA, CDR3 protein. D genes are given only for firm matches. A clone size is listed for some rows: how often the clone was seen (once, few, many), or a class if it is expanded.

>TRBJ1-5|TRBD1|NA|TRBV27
TGTGCCAGCAGTTTGCAGGGGGCCGGTCAGCCCCAGCATTTT
CASSLQGAGQPQHF
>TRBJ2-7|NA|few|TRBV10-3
TGTGCCATCAGTGAGTCGGCTGAATCCTACGAGCAGTACTTC
CAISESAESYEQYF
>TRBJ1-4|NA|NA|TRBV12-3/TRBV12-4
TGTGCCAGCGGCGACCGGGAACGGTGGGATGAAAAACTGTTTTTT
CASGDRERWDEKLFF
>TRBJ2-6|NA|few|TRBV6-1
TGTGCCAGCAGGATGTTGATAAAAGGCTGGGCCAACGTCCTGACTTTC
CASRMLIKGWANVLTF
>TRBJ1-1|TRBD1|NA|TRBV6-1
TGTGCCAGCAGTGCTTGGACAGGATATGGAGAAGCTTTCTTT
CASSAWTGYGEAFF
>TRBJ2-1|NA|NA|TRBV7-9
TGTGCCAGCAGCAAGCTCGAATCGGTGGGTGAGCAGTTCTTC
CASSKLESVGEQFF
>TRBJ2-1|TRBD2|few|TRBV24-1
TGTGCCACCAAAGCGTCGGCTAGCGGGGGGGACAATGAGCAGTTCTTC
CATKASASGGDNEQFF
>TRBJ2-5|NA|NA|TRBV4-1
TGCGCCAGCAGCCAACAACTGCGAGAGACCCAGTACTTC
CASSQQLRETQYF
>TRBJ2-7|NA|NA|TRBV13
TGTGCCAGCAGCTTAGAGGTGTCGGGGGACGACGAGCAGTACTTC
CASSLEVSGDDEQYF
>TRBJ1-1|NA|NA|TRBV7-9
TGTGCCACCACGATACCGAACACTGAAGCTTTCTTT
CATTIPNTEAFF
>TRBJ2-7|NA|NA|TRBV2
TGTGCCAGCAGTGACTCGACCTACGAGCAGTACTTC
CASSDSTYEQYF
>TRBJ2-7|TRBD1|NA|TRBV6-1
TGTGCCAGCAGTGAGTTGGGACAGGGTATGTACGAGCAGTACTTC
CASSELGQGMYEQYF
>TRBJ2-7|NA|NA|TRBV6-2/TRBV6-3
TGTGCCAGCAGTTACTTTTGGTCTAGCGACTACGAGCAGTACTTC
CASSYFWSSDYEQYF
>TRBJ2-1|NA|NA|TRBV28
TGTGCCAGCAGTTACCCCCCACGGCTGAGCTCCTACAATGAGCAGTTCTTC
CASSYPPRLSSYNEQFF
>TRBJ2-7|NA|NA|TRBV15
TGTGCCACCAGCAGAGATAGAGGGGGAGAGCAGTACTTC
CATSRDRGGEQYF
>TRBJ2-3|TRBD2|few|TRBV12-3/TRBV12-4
TGTGCTTCCCAGGCTAGCGGGGGGGCCACAGATACGCAGTATTTT
CASQASGGATDTQYF
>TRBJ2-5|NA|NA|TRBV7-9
TGTGCCAGCAGCTTAAAACTAGCCAGTGGAGAGACCCAGTACTTC
CASSLKLASGETQYF
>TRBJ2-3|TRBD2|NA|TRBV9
TGTGCCAGCAGCGTATTCGGGGGGGGGACGGCGGATACGCAGTATTTT
CASSVFGGGTADTQYF
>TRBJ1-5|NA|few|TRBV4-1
TGCGCCAGCAGCCAAGTAACGGGTAGCAATCAGCCCCAGCATTTT
CASSQVTGSNQPQHF
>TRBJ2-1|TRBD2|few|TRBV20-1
TGCAGTGCTAGACTCTTGGGGGGGAACAATGAGCAGTTCTTC
CSARLLGGNNEQFF
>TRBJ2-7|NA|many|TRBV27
TGTGCCAGCAGTTTAGGGGACACCTACGAGCAGTACTTC
CASSLGDTYEQYF
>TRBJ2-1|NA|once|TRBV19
TGTGCCAGTAGTATCTTAGGTGGGGATGAGCAGTTCTTC
CASSILGGDEQFF
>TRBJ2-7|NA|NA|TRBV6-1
TGTGCCAGCGTAGAGAACTACGAGCAGTACTTC
CASVENYEQYF
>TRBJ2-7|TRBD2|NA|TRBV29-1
TGCAGCGTGACTACTAGCGGGGGAACCTACGAGCAGTACTTC
CSVTTSGGTYEQYF
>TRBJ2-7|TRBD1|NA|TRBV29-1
TGCAGCGTGGGGGGTGGGACAGGGAGCTCCTACGAGCAGTACTTC
CSVGGGTGSSYEQYF
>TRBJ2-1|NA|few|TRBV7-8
TGTGCCAGCAGCTTAGATCGCCCCTTCTTC
CASSLDRPFF
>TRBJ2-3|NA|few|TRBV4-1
TGCGCCAGCAGCCTCGAGGGATTACCCACAGATACGCAGTATTTT
CASSLEGLPTDTQYF
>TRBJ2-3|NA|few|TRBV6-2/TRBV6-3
TGTGCCAGCAGTCACCATGGACAGCTGAGCACAGATACGCAGTATTTT
CASSHHGQLSTDTQYF
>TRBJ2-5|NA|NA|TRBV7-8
TGTGCCAGCAGTCGAGCCGGGACATACAGATCGGAGACCCAGTACTTC
CASSRAGTYRSETQYF
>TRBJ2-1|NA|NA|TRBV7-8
TGTGCCAGCAGCTTAGCCGGACAGATGAGCTCCTACAATGAGCAGTTCTTC
CASSLAGQMSSYNEQFF
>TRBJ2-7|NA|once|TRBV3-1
TGTGCCAGCAGCACCCAGTACTTC
CASSTQYF
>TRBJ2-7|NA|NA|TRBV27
TGTGCCAGCAGTTTATCGGACGGGTCCTACGAGCAGTACTTC
CASSLSDGSYEQYF
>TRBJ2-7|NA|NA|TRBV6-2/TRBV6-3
TGTGCCAGCAGTGCCGGGACTCTCGAGCAGTACTTC
CASSAGTLEQYF
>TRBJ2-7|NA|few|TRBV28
TGTGCCAGCACTCTAGGGACTGAGAGCTCCTACGAGCAGTACTTC
CASTLGTESSYEQYF
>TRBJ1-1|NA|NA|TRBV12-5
TGTGCTAGTGGTTTGACAGGGAACACTGAAGCTTTCTTT
CASGLTGNTEAFF
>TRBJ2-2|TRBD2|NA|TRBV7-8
TGTGCCAGCAGCGCCCTCCCTAGCGGGGGGGCCACCACCGGGGAGCTGTTTTTT
CASSALPSGGATTGELFF
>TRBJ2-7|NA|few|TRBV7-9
TGTGCCAGCAGCTTAACCCCCTGGGCCTACGAGCAGTACTTC
CASSLTPWAYEQYF
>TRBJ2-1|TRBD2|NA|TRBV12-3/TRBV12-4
TGTGCCAGCGGGGGGGGTGGGGGACATGAGCAGTTCTTC
CASGGGGGHEQFF
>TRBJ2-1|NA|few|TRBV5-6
TGTGCCAGCAGCTTGGGACTCTCACTCTCCTACAATGAGCAGTTCTTC
CASSLGLSLSYNEQFF
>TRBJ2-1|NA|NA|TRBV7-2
TGTGCCAGCAGCTTAGAACTAGCCAAGGTGGGGGATGAGCAGTTCTTC
CASSLELAKVGDEQFF
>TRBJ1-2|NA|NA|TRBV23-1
TGCGACAGCAGTCAAACCCCGAGGCAGCTCCCTAACTATGGCTACACCTTC
CDSSQTPRQLPNYGYTF
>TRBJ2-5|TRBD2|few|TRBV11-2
TGTGCCAGCAGCGCCGCGGGGGAGGGAGGGACCCAGTACTTC
CASSAAGEGGTQYF
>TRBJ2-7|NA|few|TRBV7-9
TGTGCCAGCAGCGAACTTAGCGACGGCTCCTACGAGCAGTACTTC
CASSELSDGSYEQYF
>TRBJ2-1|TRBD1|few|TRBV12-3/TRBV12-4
TGTGCCAGCAAATTAACAGGGGTGAGCTCCTACAATGAGCAGTTCTTC
CASKLTGVSSYNEQFF
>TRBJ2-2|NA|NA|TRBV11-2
TGTGCCAGCAGCTTAAGCCCAGGGAACACCGGGGAGCTGTTTTTT
CASSLSPGNTGELFF
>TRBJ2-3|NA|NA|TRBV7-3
TGTGCCAGCAGCTTTGGCCTAGCAGGGGATACGCAGTATTTT
CASSFGLAGDTQYF
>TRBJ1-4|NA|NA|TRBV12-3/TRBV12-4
TGTGCCAGCAGCCGGACCGAGGAAAAACTGTTTTTT
CASSRTEEKLFF
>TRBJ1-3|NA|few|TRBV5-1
TGCGCCAGCAGCTTGGACGGAAACACCATATATTTT
CASSLDGNTIYF
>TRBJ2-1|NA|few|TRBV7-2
TGTGCCAGCAGCTTACTTTTCCGCTCCTACAATGAGCAGTTCTTC
CASSLLFRSYNEQFF
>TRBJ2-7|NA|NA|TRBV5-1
TGCGCCAGCAGCCCAATGGGGGCAGATAGCTACGAGCAGTACTTC
CASSPMGADSYEQYF
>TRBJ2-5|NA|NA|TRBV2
TGTGCCAGCAGGGACGGAGGGGCAGAGACCCAGTACTTC
CASRDGGAETQYF
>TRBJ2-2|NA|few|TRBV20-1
TGCAGTGCTAGAGACGCCGGCCGGGGCGCCGGGGAGCTGTTTTTT
CSARDAGRGAGELFF
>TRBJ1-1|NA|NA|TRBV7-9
TGTGCCAGCAGCAATAGCGGGTTAATTGAAGCTTTCTTT
CASSNSGLIEAFF
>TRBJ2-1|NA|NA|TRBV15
TGTGCCACCAGCAGAGATGGGCAGAGCTCCTACAATGAGCAGTTCTTC
CATSRDGQSSYNEQFF